A single sample gave rise to the 16 T cell receptor beta chains below, sequenced in a study of shared clonotypes between healthy human individuals. Clones were sequenced by immunoSEQ multiplex PCR, and TCRdb holds only the in-frame ones, with some missing. The repertoire consists of around 2.3 million clones, with almost 96% occurring once and the leading ten covering less than 0.15%. The sample taken for sequencing was naive CD4+ T cells sorted from blood. Subset here: CD45RA+ positively selected. The receptors were gathered from a man aged 18-30 years in good health.

The CDR3 sequence: CASSSLGTGGEGTEAFF. CDR3 nucleotide sequence: TGTGCCAGCTCATCCCTAGGGACAGGGGGCGAAGGGACTGAAGCTTTCTTT. V is TRBV18 and J is TRBJ1-1; 12 bases line up with TRBD1. The CDR3 extends over 17 amino acids. In germline, CDR1 is KGHSH, CDR2 LQKENI. V gave up 5 bases and J gave up 5 bases; unmatched junction bases: 12.

The V and J genes are TRBV5-1 and TRBJ2-1; D gene unclear. V lost 0 bases and J lost 6, with 13 bases in between. This CDR3 contains 15 residues. CDR1 is SGHRS and CDR2 is YFSETQ in the germline V gene. CDR3 protein: CASSLGPAMGNEQFF. As DNA, the CDR3 is TGCGCCAGCAGCTTGGGGCCAGCGATGGGCAATGAGCAGTTCTTC.

J is TRBJ1-6 and V is TRBV29-1; no clear D. V lost 5 bases and J 3 bases, leaving 8 bases between the germline ends. The CDR3 covers 13 residues. The V gene's germline CDR1 is SQVTM and CDR2 ANQGSEA. CDR3 in DNA: TGCAGCGTTCCTGATGGCTATAATTCACCCCTCCACTTT. It yields the protein CSVPDGYNSPLHF.

The chain combines TRBV28 with TRBJ1-2; 7 bases map to TRBD1. The V segment lost 1 base and the J segment 4 bases; nucleotides outside the gene matches: 6. Looked up from germline, CDR1 is MDHEN and CDR2 is SYDVKM. The CDR3 sequence is 15 residues long. The chain's CDR3 is CASSLSGRGTYGYTF. CDR3 in DNA: TGTGCCAGCAGTTTATCGGGCAGGGGGACCTATGGCTACACCTTC.

J is TRBJ2-2 and V is TRBV5-1; D is unclear. V shed 2 bases and J shed 6 bases, with 14 bases lying between them. This CDR3 is built from 15 residues. The V gene's germline CDR1 is SGHRS and CDR2 YFSETQ. DNA for the CDR3: TGCGCCAGCAGCTTAGGCAGGCTAAAAGCCGGGGAGCTGTTTTTT. Amino acids: CASSLGRLKAGELFF.

This chain uses TRBV28 with TRBJ1-2, with 8 bases that match TRBD1. CDR1 and CDR2 from the germline V gene are MDHEN and SYDVKM. The CDR3 length is 15 residues. V lost 8 bases, J lost 6 bases, and 14 bases stayed unmatched. As DNA, the CDR3 is TGTGCCAGCGGGCCCCTGGACAGGGATTGGGATGGCTACACCTTC. Translated, it gives CASGPLDRDWDGYTF.

V is TRBV7-8 and J is TRBJ1-2; a weak D match, TRBD1 (5 bases). With 1 base removed from V and 4 bases from J, the gap between germline ends came to 13 bases. The CDR3 runs 15 residues. Germline V gene sequence: CDR1 SGHVS, CDR2 FQNEAQ. Here the CDR3 DNA reads TGTGCCAGCAGCTTAGAGGCGGGGCAGTCCTATGGCTACACCTTC. Translating it yields CASSLEAGQSYGYTF.

The rearrangement joins TRBV11-2 to TRBJ1-1, with 7 bases fitting TRBD1. Trimming at V came to 4 bases and at J to 10 bases, leaving 6 bases not matched to a gene. CDR3 size: 12 residues. The germline gives CDR1 SGHAT, CDR2 FQNNGV. This CDR3 is CASSSQGVIAFF. CDR3 DNA sequence: TGTGCCAGCAGCTCCCAGGGGGTAATAGCTTTCTTT. The variable domain in full, completed from reference TRBV11-2 and TRBJ1-1, reads EAGVAQSPRYKIIEKRQSVAFWCNPISGHATLYWYQQILGQGPKLLIQFQNNGVVDDSQLPKDRFSAERLKGVDSTLKIQPAKLEDSAVYLCASSSQGVIAFFGQGTRLTVV.

Remarks on this clone: This sample also contains other DNA sequences that code for the same CDR3. The J gene is TRBJ2-5, the V gene TRBV9; D is uncertain. The CDR3 loop spans 14 amino acids. V was pared by 0 bases and J by 4 bases, with 10 bases between. Germline V CDR1 and CDR2: SGDLS, YYNGEE. CDR3 DNA sequence: TGTGCCAGCAGCGTAGCCCCCCTGGGAGAGACCCAGTACTTC. It codes for CASSVAPLGETQYF.

The rearrangement uses TRBV5-4 and TRBJ2-7; 8 nucleotides line up with TRBD2. This CDR3 contains 13 residues. CDR1 is SGHNT, CDR2 YYREEE, per germline (reference sequence). The trim removed 4 bases at V and 2 bases at J, leaving 2 bases unmatched. The CDR3 DNA follows: TGTGCCAGCAGCCCGGGAGGGACCTACGAGCAGTACTTC. This translates into CASSPGGTYEQYF.

The rearrangement links TRBV10-2 to TRBJ1-2; perhaps TRBD1 as D (5 bases). CDR1 is WSHSY, CDR2 SAAADI, per germline. The V end lost 6 bases, the J end lost 0 bases, and 17 bases lay between the germline ends. This CDR3 has 16 residues. The CDR3 is CASRVSGTSANYGYTF. CDR3 DNA sequence: TGCGCCAGCAGGGTTAGTGGGACCTCAGCTAACTATGGCTACACCTTC.

The rearrangement uses TRBV28 and TRBJ2-7; D is uncertain. Germline loops: CDR1 MDHEN, CDR2 SYDVKM. The CDR3 is made up of 15 amino acids. V gave up 6 bases and J gave up 2 bases, with 17 bases separating them. The CDR3 DNA is TGTGCCAGCAGCTCTAATCAGTTTGGGGCCTACGAGCAGTACTTC. Its translation is CASSSNQFGAYEQYF.

This clone was counted only a few times. The chain is built from TRBV2 and TRBJ2-2; weak D call: TRBD2 (6 bases). V lost 5 bases, J lost 4 bases, and 14 bases lay in between. The CDR3 sequence is 15 residues long. Germline assignment: CDR1 SNHLY and CDR2 FYNNEI. The CDR3 reads CASSLPGLITGELFF. CDR3 in DNA: TGTGCCAGCAGTTTACCGGGACTCATCACCGGGGAGCTGTTTTTT.

The CDR3 region is CASSPRGQRGSVTDTQYF. In DNA, the CDR3 is TGTGCCAGCTCACCGAGGGGCCAGCGGGGGAGCGTCACAGATACGCAGTATTTT. The chain links TRBV18 to TRBJ2-3, with 8 positions matching TRBD2. The CDR3 is made up of 18 amino acids. Germline V gene lookup returns CDR1 KGHSH and CDR2 LQKENI. V was pared by 3 bases and J by 2 bases, with 13 bases of the junction left unmatched.

A remark on this clone: The sample carries other DNA sequences with the same CDR3. V and J are TRBV5-1 and TRBJ2-5; the D gene is possibly TRBD2 (5 bases). CDR1 is SGHRS and CDR2 is YFSETQ in the germline V gene. The CDR3 has 14 residues. V lost 0 bases and J lost 2, with 8 bases in between. The CDR3 nucleotides are TGCGCCAGCAGCTTGGGACTAAGACAAGAGACCCAGTACTTC. Protein product: CASSLGLRQETQYF.

This chain joins TRBV30 and TRBJ1-2; 7 nucleotides align to TRBD1. Per the germline V gene, CDR1 is GTSNPN and CDR2 is SVGIG (reference sequence). CDR3 length: 14 amino acids. Trimming at V came to 5 bases and at J to 1 base, leaving 7 bases not matched to a gene. The CDR3 reads CAWDRDPDNYGYTF. The CDR3 DNA reads TGTGCCTGGGACAGGGACCCCGATAACTATGGCTACACCTTC.